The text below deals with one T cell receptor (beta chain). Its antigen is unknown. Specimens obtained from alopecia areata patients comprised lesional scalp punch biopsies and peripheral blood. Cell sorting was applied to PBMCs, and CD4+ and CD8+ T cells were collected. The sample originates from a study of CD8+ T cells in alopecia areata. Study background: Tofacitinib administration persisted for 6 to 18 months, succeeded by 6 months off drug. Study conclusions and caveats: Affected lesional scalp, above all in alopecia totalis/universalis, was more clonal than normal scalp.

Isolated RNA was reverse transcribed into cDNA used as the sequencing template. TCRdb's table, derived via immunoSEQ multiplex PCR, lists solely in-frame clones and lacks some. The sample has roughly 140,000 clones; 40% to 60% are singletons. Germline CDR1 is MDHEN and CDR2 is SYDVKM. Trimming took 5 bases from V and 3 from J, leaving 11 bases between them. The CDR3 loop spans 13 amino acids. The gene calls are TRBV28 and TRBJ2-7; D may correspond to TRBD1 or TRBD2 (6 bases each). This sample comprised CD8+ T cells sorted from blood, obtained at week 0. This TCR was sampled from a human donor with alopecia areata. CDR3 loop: CASSQGGGYEQYF. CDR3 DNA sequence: TGTGCCAGCAGTCAAGGGGGAGGCTACGAGCAGTACTTC. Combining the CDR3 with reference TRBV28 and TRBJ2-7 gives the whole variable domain DVKVTQSSRYLVKRTGEKVFLECVQDMDHENMFWYRQDPGLGLRLIYFSYDVKMKEKGDIPEGYSVSREKKERFSLILESASTNQTSMYLCASSQGGGYEQYFGPGTRLTVT.